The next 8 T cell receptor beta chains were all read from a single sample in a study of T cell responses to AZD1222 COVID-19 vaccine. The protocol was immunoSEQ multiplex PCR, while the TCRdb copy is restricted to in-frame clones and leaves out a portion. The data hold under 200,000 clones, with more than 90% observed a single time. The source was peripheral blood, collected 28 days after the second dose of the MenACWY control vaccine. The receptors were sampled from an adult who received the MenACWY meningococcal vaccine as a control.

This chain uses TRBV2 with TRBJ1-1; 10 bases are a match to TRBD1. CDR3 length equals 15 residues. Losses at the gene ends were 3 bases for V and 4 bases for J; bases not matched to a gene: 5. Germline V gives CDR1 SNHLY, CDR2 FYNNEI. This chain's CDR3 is CASSETGGAFTEAFF. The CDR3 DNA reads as TGTGCCAGCAGTGAGACAGGGGGCGCCTTCACTGAAGCTTTCTTT.

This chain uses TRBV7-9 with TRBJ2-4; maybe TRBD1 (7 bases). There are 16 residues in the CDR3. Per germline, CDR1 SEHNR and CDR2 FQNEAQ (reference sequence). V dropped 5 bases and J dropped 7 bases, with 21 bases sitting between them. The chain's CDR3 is CASSQGGKGPVNIQYF. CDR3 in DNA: TGTGCCAGCAGCCAGGGGGGTAAAGGACCCGTGAACATTCAGTACTTC. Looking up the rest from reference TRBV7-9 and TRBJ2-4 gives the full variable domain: DTGVSQNPRHKITKRGQNVTFRCDPISEHNRLYWYRQTLGQGPEFLTYFQNEAQLEKSRLLSDRFSAERPKGSFSTLEIQRTEQGDSAMYLCASSQGGKGPVNIQYFGAGTRLSVL.

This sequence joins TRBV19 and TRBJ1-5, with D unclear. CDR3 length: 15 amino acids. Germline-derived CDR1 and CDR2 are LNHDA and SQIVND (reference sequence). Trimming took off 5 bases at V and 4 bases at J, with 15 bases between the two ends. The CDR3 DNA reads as TGTGCCAGTAGTCGGACGGCTTACCCTAATCAGCCCCAGCATTTT. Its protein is CASSRTAYPNQPQHF.

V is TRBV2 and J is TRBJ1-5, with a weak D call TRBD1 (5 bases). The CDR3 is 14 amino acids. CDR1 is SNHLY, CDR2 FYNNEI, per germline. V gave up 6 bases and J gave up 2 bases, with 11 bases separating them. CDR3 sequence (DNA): TGTGCCAGCAGCGCTTGGGGGGGCAATCAGCCCCAGCATTTT. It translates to CASSAWGGNQPQHF.

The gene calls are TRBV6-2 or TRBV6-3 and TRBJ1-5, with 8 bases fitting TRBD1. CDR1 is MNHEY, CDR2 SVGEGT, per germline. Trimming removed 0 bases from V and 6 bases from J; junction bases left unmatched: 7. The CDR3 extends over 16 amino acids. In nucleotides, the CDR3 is TGTGCCAGCAGTTACTCGGGCAGGGGGCTGGGTCAGCCCCAGCATTTT. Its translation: CASSYSGRGLGQPQHF.

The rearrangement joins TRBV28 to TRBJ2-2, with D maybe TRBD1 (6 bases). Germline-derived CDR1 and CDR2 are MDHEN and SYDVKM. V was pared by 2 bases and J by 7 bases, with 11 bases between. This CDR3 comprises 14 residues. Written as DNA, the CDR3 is TGTGCCAGCAGTTTAGCCCAGGGGATCGGGGAGCTGTTTTTT. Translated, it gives CASSLAQGIGELFF. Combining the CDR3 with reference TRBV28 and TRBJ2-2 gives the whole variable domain DVKVTQSSRYLVKRTGEKVFLECVQDMDHENMFWYRQDPGLGLRLIYFSYDVKMKEKGDIPEGYSVSREKKERFSLILESASTNQTSMYLCASSLAQGIGELFFGEGSRLTVL.

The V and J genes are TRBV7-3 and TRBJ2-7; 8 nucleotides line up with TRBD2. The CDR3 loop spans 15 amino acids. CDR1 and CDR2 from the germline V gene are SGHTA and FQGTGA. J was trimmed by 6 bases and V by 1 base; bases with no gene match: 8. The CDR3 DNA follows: TGTGCCAGCAGCTTAATCGCCGGGACTAGTGGCGAGCAGTACTTC. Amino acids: CASSLIAGTSGEQYF.

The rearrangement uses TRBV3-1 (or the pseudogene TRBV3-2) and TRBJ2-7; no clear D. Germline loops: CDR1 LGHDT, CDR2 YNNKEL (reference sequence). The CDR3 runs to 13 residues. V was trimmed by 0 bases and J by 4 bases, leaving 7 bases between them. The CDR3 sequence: CASSQDPRYEQYF. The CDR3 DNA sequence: TGTGCCAGCAGCCAAGATCCGCGGTACGAGCAGTACTTC.